The rows below give T cell receptor beta chains drawn from one sample of a study of graft-versus-host responses after intestinal transplantation. Profiling relied on immunoSEQ multiplex PCR, and the TCRdb table lists in-frame clones only, not all of them. The sample has under 45,000 clones, under 90% seen once; the top ten hold around 6.8%. Here the sequenced sample was PBMCs, taken almost 270 days after transplant. The receptors were sampled from a human patient who received an intestinal transplant, so some T cells may come from the graft donor. The CDR3 runs from the conserved cysteine through the conserved F or W. A D gene is named only where the DNA matches it firmly.

j_gene,v_gene,d_gene,CDR3aa
TRBJ2-3,TRBV11-2,TRBD2,CASSSLAGGADTQYF
TRBJ2-1,TRBV5-4,-,CASSPEVGGRHNEQFF
TRBJ1-1,TRBV5-8,-,CASSLAEGAFF
TRBJ1-1,TRBV7-9,-,CASSPGGDTEAFF
TRBJ2-7,TRBV15,-,CATSRDSLGYEQYF
TRBJ2-5,TRBV15,TRBD2,CATSRAVVRGAQETQYF
TRBJ2-6,TRBV19,-,CASSIIGSGANVLTF
TRBJ1-1,TRBV5-1,TRBD1,CASSPAGQGRLNTEAFF
TRBJ2-7,TRBV11-2,-,CASSLEGGPTYEQYF
TRBJ2-2,TRBV6-1,-,CASSVSSGELFF
TRBJ1-4,TRBV4-1,-,CASSQGRADSEKLFF
TRBJ2-3,TRBV28,-,CASTLGGPDTQYF
TRBJ2-5,TRBV5-4,TRBD1,CASSSFWGTGVQETQYF
TRBJ2-5,TRBV13,-,CASSLYGRTYQETQYF
TRBJ2-1,TRBV9,-,CASSATGSSYNEQFF
TRBJ2-6,TRBV7-6,-,CASSPHSGANVLTF
TRBJ2-2,TRBV5-1,-,CASSLLMGGTGELFF
TRBJ1-2,TRBV20-1,-,CSAKTYGYTF
TRBJ2-5,TRBV10-3,-,CAISPNRILGGETQYF
TRBJ2-7,TRBV7-9,-,CASSSWTDEGEQYF
TRBJ2-1,TRBV6-6,-,CASSYSGAGLYNEQFF
TRBJ2-1,TRBV19,TRBD2,CASSISSGGATEQFF
TRBJ1-4,TRBV7-7,-,CASSEGQGTNEKLFF
TRBJ2-1,TRBV6-1,-,CASSGTTSVSSYNEQFF
TRBJ1-2,TRBV30,-,CAWISGQASYGYTF
TRBJ1-1,TRBV27,-,CASSAGLNTEAFF
TRBJ2-3,TRBV30,-,CAWRALPTDTQYF
TRBJ2-1,TRBV7-9,-,CASRQSNEQFF
TRBJ1-4,TRBV6-4,-,CASSRRGEKLFF
TRBJ2-5,TRBV12-5,TRBD2,CASGLLLAGGTPPETQYF
TRBJ2-3,TRBV4-2,-,CASSQEIAITDTQYF
TRBJ2-2,TRBV7-9,-,CASSLRSKAGELFF
TRBJ1-1,TRBV6-5,-,CASSYFPGMNTEAFF
TRBJ2-3,TRBV9,-,CASTAYGYTTDTQYF
TRBJ1-1,TRBV19,-,CASSIPGPKRRFF
TRBJ2-3,TRBV15,TRBD2,CATSRTLTGTSGGASDTQYF
TRBJ1-4,TRBV6-5,-,CASSELVELFF
TRBJ1-1,TRBV10-3,-,CAISESLGEAFF